This T cell receptor (beta chain) stems from a study of cytomegalovirus exposure and HLA in healthy donors. Study-wide points: A further, later analysis showed that HLA-associated TCR beta chains (compared with equally common others) were more clonally expanded.

As regards this clone: Its antigen is as yet unknown.

Trimming pared 4 bases from V and 3 bases from J, leaving 14 bases between. The CDR3 is 14 amino acids. Germline V gene lookup returns CDR1 SGHDT and CDR2 YYEEEE. Vbeta (60) and Jbeta (13) primers were used in the PCR. TCRdb keeps only in-frame clones here, not all; method: immunoSEQ multiplex PCR. The table records hundreds of thousands of clones, around two thirds of them present only once. What was sequenced was PBMCs. This clonotype originated in a female donor in good health and CMV-seronegative. This chain connects TRBV5-6 to TRBJ2-7, with D possibly matching TRBD2 (5 bases). This CDR3 reads CASSGSGILYEQYF. As DNA, the CDR3 is TGTGCCAGCAGCGGATCCGGGATCCTCTACGAGCAGTACTTC.